Listed below are T cell receptor beta chains from one sample, sequenced in a study of blood T cell repertoires in COVID-19. Using immunoSEQ multiplex PCR, the repertoire was profiled, and TCRdb retains in-frame clones only, with some absent. The sample consists of some 330,000 clones, more than 75% of them appearing once. The sequenced material came from PBMCs or T cells enriched from blood (not recorded which). These receptors were collected from a middle-aged man in a cohort exposed to, infected with or recovered from COVID-19 (not recorded which). The CDR3 runs from the conserved cysteine through the conserved F or W. Each record gives: CDR3 protein, V gene, clone size, J gene. Size values are once, few and many counts, or a class for expanded clones, and some rows have none.

CDR3: CASSSYLGGGGTEAFF
V: TRBV7-8
size: NA
J: TRBJ1-1

CDR3: CAWSVGQIYEQYF
V: TRBV30
size: NA
J: TRBJ2-7

CDR3: CASSLTGGKHEQYF
V: TRBV28
size: few
J: TRBJ2-7

CDR3: CASSPGGDRGIRGTEAFF
V: TRBV5-4
size: NA
J: TRBJ1-1

CDR3: CASRSSEAGELFF
V: TRBV5-4
size: NA
J: TRBJ2-2

CDR3: CASTPRRRVYNEQFF
V: TRBV7-2
size: NA
J: TRBJ2-1

CDR3: CASSLLAAGGTDTQYF
V: TRBV6-4
size: NA
J: TRBJ2-3

CDR3: CASSSGTASLNNQPQHF
V: TRBV5-8
size: NA
J: TRBJ1-5

CDR3: CASTRAAGYEQYF
V: TRBV5-1
size: NA
J: TRBJ2-7

CDR3: CASSDRLGYNSPLHF
V: TRBV19
size: NA
J: TRBJ1-6

CDR3: CASSPPGPGTQYF
V: TRBV14
size: NA
J: TRBJ2-5

CDR3: CASNGRVTYEQYF
V: TRBV28
size: once
J: TRBJ2-7

CDR3: CASSLRTSGRGSNEQFF
V: TRBV7-9
size: NA
J: TRBJ2-1

CDR3: CASSRDSNQPQHF
V: TRBV28
size: few
J: TRBJ1-5

CDR3: CASSPGSGEKLFF
V: TRBV6-5
size: NA
J: TRBJ1-4

CDR3: CASSIDRGYEQYF
V: TRBV5-1
size: NA
J: TRBJ2-7

CDR3: CASSPDGTHRLYEQYF
V: TRBV4-2
size: NA
J: TRBJ2-7

CDR3: CASSIRGDRSTDTQYF
V: TRBV19
size: NA
J: TRBJ2-3

CDR3: CASRALALSTDTQYF
V: TRBV7-7
size: NA
J: TRBJ2-3

CDR3: CASSPGRALGEQYF
V: TRBV11-2
size: NA
J: TRBJ2-7

CDR3: CASSQGDLNTEAFF
V: TRBV3-1/TRBV3-2
size: NA
J: TRBJ1-1

CDR3: CASHTQASGSYEQYF
V: TRBV2
size: NA
J: TRBJ2-7

CDR3: CASSLRFRDRHSNQPQHF
V: TRBV5-6
size: few
J: TRBJ1-5

CDR3: CASTRNGEIYGYTF
V: TRBV19
size: few
J: TRBJ1-2

CDR3: CAWISPLSADSTDTQYF
V: TRBV30
size: few
J: TRBJ2-3

CDR3: CASSQAQQGRYEQYF
V: TRBV4-2
size: NA
J: TRBJ2-7

CDR3: CASKRQEVGPGELFF
V: TRBV25-1
size: few
J: TRBJ2-2

CDR3: CASSSHPGGGGYTF
V: TRBV7-8
size: once
J: TRBJ1-2

CDR3: CASRDNYEQYF
V: TRBV5-1
size: NA
J: TRBJ2-7

CDR3: CASSAQVSNEKLFF
V: TRBV9
size: NA
J: TRBJ1-4